This T cell receptor (beta chain) was identified during a study of CXCR3-negative and CXCR3-positive naive CD8 T cells. Study in general: The total count of TRB reads reached some 140 million, and each library contributed about 1.5 +/- 0.3 million.

Phenotypically, naive CD8+ T cells corresponded to CD45RO-CCR7+CD27+CD95-. Study-wide results and limits: CXCR3-positive naive cells had TRB CDR3s that were more hydrophobic than CXCR3-negative naive cells had. Memory cells diverged, while naive CXCR3-positive and CXCR3-negative cells had similar TRBV-TRBJ usage. Diversity ran similarly high across both naive subsets but far lower in memory CD8+ cells.

UMI labels and 5' RACE were used to prepare the TRB cDNA libraries. Reprocessing the 5' RACE reads, TCRdb reports a single entry for every CDR3 protein and omits DNA. This table lists about 89,000 distinct CDR3 sequences. Germline CDR1 is SGHTA and CDR2 is FQGTGA. This CDR3 is built from 15 residues. About this clonotype: Its antigen is not identified.

The TCR sequence derives from a human donor in good health. Some clones in this sample may be carry-over from other donors' samples. The rearrangement uses TRBV7-3 and TRBJ2-5; without DNA, the TCRdb call of TRBD2 cannot be checked. The source material was naive CXCR3+ CD8+ T cells from blood. Noted subset: CD45RO-CCR7+CD27+CD95- naive CD8+ T cells expressing CXCR3 (TNR3+). This chain's CDR3 is CASSLGRRTEETQYF.